A single sample gave rise to the 19 T cell receptor beta chains below, sequenced in a study of blood T cell repertoires in COVID-19. Assay: immunoSEQ multiplex PCR; the TCRdb copy retains only in-frame clones and omits some. The table shows over 120,000 clones, with just under 85% occurring only once. The sequencing input was peripheral blood. The receptor source for this set is a woman aged 80 or older with acute or convalescent COVID-19.

This clone was observed a few times. This chain links TRBV7-8 with TRBJ1-5; D might be TRBD1 (5 bases). V was trimmed by 2 bases and J by 4 bases, leaving 9 bases between them. This CDR3 comprises 14 residues. Germline-derived CDR1 and CDR2 are SGHVS and FQNEAQ. CDR3 DNA sequence: TGTGCCAGCAGCTTACCTGCAGGGAATCAGCCCCAGCATTTT. It codes for CASSLPAGNQPQHF. Based on the CDR3 plus reference TRBV7-8 and TRBJ1-5, the full variable domain is GAGVSQSPRYKVAKRGQDVALRCDPISGHVSLFWYQQALGQGPEFLTYFQNEAQLDKSGLPSDRFFAERPEGSVSTLKIQRTQQEDSAVYLCASSLPAGNQPQHFGDGTRLSIL.

J is TRBJ1-3 and V is TRBV7-3, with a weak D call TRBD1 (6 bases). The CDR3 spans 14 residues. Per the germline V gene, CDR1 is SGHTA and CDR2 is FQGTGA. The V end lost 5 bases, the J end lost 0 bases, and 8 bases lay between the germline ends. The DNA for the CDR3 is TGTGCCAGCAGCGCGGACAGCTCTGGAAACACCATATATTTT. This codes for CASSADSSGNTIYF.

The genes are TRBV3-1 (or the pseudogene TRBV3-2) and TRBJ2-1; possible D gene TRBD2, 6 bases. V lost 0 bases and J 2 bases, leaving 8 bases between the germline ends. CDR1 and CDR2 from the germline V gene are LGHDT and YNNKEL (reference sequence). This CDR3 is 15 amino acids long. Here the CDR3 reads CASSQDGGAYNEQFF. The CDR3 nucleotides read TGTGCCAGCAGCCAAGACGGAGGGGCCTACAATGAGCAGTTCTTC.

This chain uses TRBV7-9 with TRBJ2-5; no clear D. CDR1 is SEHNR, CDR2 FQNEAQ, per germline (reference sequence). This CDR3 is 13 amino acids long. Between the trimmed V and J ends, which lost 4 bases and 1 base, there was a span of 7 bases. CDR3 sequence: CASSSTPQETQYF. The DNA for the CDR3 is TGTGCCAGCAGCTCGACACCCCAAGAGACCCAGTACTTC.

The V call is TRBV2, the J call TRBJ1-6; weak D call: TRBD1 (5 bases). Between the trimmed V and J ends, which lost 7 bases and 5 bases, there was a span of 12 bases. The germline V gene has CDR1 SNHLY and CDR2 FYNNEI. The length of the CDR3 is 14 residues. The CDR3 coding sequence is TGTGCCAGCAAGTGGGGGGGGGATAATTCACCCCTCCACTTT. Encoded protein: CASKWGGDNSPLHF.

This clone was seen once. The rearrangement links TRBV28 to TRBJ1-1, with 8 nucleotides matching TRBD1. The CDR3 covers 14 residues. CDR1 and CDR2 from the germline V gene are MDHEN and SYDVKM. V lost 4 bases and J lost 4; bases outside the gene matches: 5. CDR3 DNA: TGTGCCAGCAGTTCCGGGACAGGTTTCACTGAAGCTTTCTTT. It codes for CASSSGTGFTEAFF. Filled out from reference TRBV28 and TRBJ1-1, the complete variable domain reads DVKVTQSSRYLVKRTGEKVFLECVQDMDHENMFWYRQDPGLGLRLIYFSYDVKMKEKGDIPEGYSVSREKKERFSLILESASTNQTSMYLCASSSGTGFTEAFFGQGTRLTVV.

The chain has TRBV10-1 and TRBJ1-2; a weak D match, TRBD1 (5 bases). V lost 2 bases, J lost 8 bases, and 12 bases lay in between. This CDR3 has 13 residues. The germline gives CDR1 WNHNN, CDR2 SYGVQD (reference sequence). The chain's CDR3 is CASSEDRGYGYTF. The CDR3 DNA sequence: TGCGCCAGCAGTGAGGACCGGGGGTACGGCTACACCTTC.

V usage is TRBV7-2 and J usage is TRBJ1-6, with TRBD1 matching 9 bases. V shed 5 bases and J 3 bases; nucleotides not matched to a gene: 2. This CDR3 has 15 amino acids. In germline, CDR1 is SGHTA, CDR2 FQGNSA. CDR3 amino acids: CASSPGQGYNSPLHF. The CDR3 bases are TGTGCCAGCAGCCCGGGACAGGGCTATAATTCACCCCTCCACTTT.

The chain is built from TRBV5-1 and TRBJ2-2, with D tentatively TRBD2 (6 bases). V was shortened by 4 bases and J by 1 base, with 17 bases between the two germline ends. This CDR3 is 17 amino acids long. Germline lookup yields CDR1 SGHRS and CDR2 YFSETQ. The chain's CDR3 is CASSIDREPQNTGELFF. CDR3 nucleotide sequence: TGCGCCAGCAGCATTGACCGGGAGCCCCAGAACACCGGGGAGCTGTTTTTT.

The chain's CDR3 is CASSIVPQQGARTEAFF. The CDR3 coding sequence is TGTGCCAGTAGTATAGTCCCCCAACAGGGGGCGAGAACTGAAGCTTTCTTT. The chain links TRBV19 to TRBJ1-1, with TRBD1 identical over 9 bases. The germline CDR1 and CDR2 sequences are LNHDA and SQIVND (reference sequence). After removal of 1 base from V and 5 bases from J, the junction contained 11 bases not matched to a gene. The CDR3 consists of 17 residues. Filled out from reference TRBV19 and TRBJ1-1, the complete variable domain reads DGGITQSPKYLFRKEGQNVTLSCEQNLNHDAMYWYRQDPGQGLRLIYYSQIVNDFQKGDIAEGYSVSREKKESFPLTVTSAQKNPTAFYLCASSIVPQQGARTEAFFGQGTRLTVV.

The chain links TRBV7-8 to TRBJ2-3; the match to TRBD2 covers 8 bases. With 5 bases clipped from V and 4 bases from J, the junction kept 11 bases outside the gene matches. CDR1 and CDR2 (germline): SGHVS, FQNEAQ. The CDR3 spans 16 residues. CDR3 region: CASSAREAGVADTQYF. The CDR3 DNA is TGTGCCAGCAGCGCCCGCGAAGCGGGGGTCGCAGATACGCAGTATTTT.

This chain joins TRBV7-8 and TRBJ1-1; D gene unclear. The CDR3 is 14 residues long. Trimming shortened V by 0 bases and J by 1 base, and 6 bases separated the two germline ends. Germline lookup yields CDR1 SGHVS and CDR2 FQNEAQ. CDR3 in amino acids: CASSLAQKNTEAFF. The CDR3 nucleotides are TGTGCCAGCAGCTTAGCGCAGAAGAACACTGAAGCTTTCTTT.

This chain connects TRBV3-1 (or the pseudogene TRBV3-2) to TRBJ1-1; D gene unclear. V lost 3 bases, J lost 4 bases, and 9 bases lay in between. Per germline, CDR1 LGHDT and CDR2 YNNKEL (reference sequence). This CDR3 comprises 13 residues. The CDR3 DNA reads as TGTGCCAGCAGCCACAGCGGTGGCACTGAAGCTTTCTTT. Translated: CASSHSGGTEAFF.

This chain links TRBV7-6 with TRBJ1-3; 10 bases fit TRBD1. The CDR3 totals 14 residues. V shed 5 bases and J 8 bases; nucleotides not matched to a gene: 6. Per germline, CDR1 SGHVS and CDR2 FNYEAQ. CDR3 nucleotides: TGTGCCAGCAGCCTCCGACAGGGGGCGGACACCATATATTTT. As protein: CASSLRQGADTIYF.

The chain joins TRBV5-1 to TRBJ2-3; tentatively, D is TRBD1 (5 bases). The CDR3 spans 14 residues. V was shortened by 0 bases and J by 3 bases, with 8 bases between the two germline ends. The V gene's germline CDR1 is SGHRS and CDR2 YFSETQ. The CDR3 loop is CASSLEGVTDTQYF. In DNA, the CDR3 is TGCGCCAGCAGCTTGGAAGGGGTGACAGATACGCAGTATTTT.

The DNA of the CDR3 is TGTGCCAGCAGCTTAGGCCCGCCCCGGGGCATTCAGTACTTC. It specifies CASSLGPPRGIQYF. The chain couples TRBV13 to TRBJ2-4, with D perhaps matching TRBD2 (5 bases). This CDR3 has 14 amino acids. Germline-derived CDR1 and CDR2 are PRHDT and FYEKMQ (reference sequence). V lost 0 bases and J lost 9, with 12 bases in between. The entire variable domain, with the rest obtained from reference TRBV13 and TRBJ2-4, is as follows: AAGVIQSPRHLIKEKRETATLKCYPIPRHDTVYWYQQGPGQDPQFLISFYEKMQSDKGSIPDRFSAQQFSDYHSELNMSSLELGDSALYFCASSLGPPRGIQYFGAGTRLSVL.

The genes are TRBV23-1 and TRBJ2-7, with TRBD1 matching over 10 bases. TRBV23-1 is noted as an ORF with a role that remains uncertain. This CDR3 is built from 19 residues. V was pared by 1 base and J by 2 bases, with 14 bases of the junction left unmatched. The CDR3 is CASSQLIGTGENPPYEQYF. Here the CDR3 DNA reads TGCGCCAGCAGTCAATTAATCGGGACAGGGGAAAACCCGCCCTACGAGCAGTACTTC.

The chain employs TRBV7-8 and TRBJ1-1; D remains unclear. The CDR3 consists of 15 residues. V was shortened by 5 bases and J by 4 bases, with 17 bases between the two germline ends. From germline, CDR1 is SGHVS and CDR2 FQNEAQ. CDR3 residues: CASSRVSAGGTEAFF. CDR3 in DNA: TGTGCCAGCAGCCGCGTGTCAGCCGGCGGCACTGAAGCTTTCTTT.

About this clone itself: Other DNA sequences within the sample encode an identical CDR3. This rearrangement joins TRBV10-3 to TRBJ1-2, with TRBD1 matching 7 bases. The germline CDR1 and CDR2 sequences are ENHRY and SYGVKD. CDR3 length: 15 amino acids. V gave up 7 bases and J gave up 2 bases; unmatched junction bases: 10. The CDR3 loop reads CAINLQGLDNYGYTF. DNA of the CDR3: TGTGCCATCAACTTACAGGGGCTTGACAACTATGGCTACACCTTC.